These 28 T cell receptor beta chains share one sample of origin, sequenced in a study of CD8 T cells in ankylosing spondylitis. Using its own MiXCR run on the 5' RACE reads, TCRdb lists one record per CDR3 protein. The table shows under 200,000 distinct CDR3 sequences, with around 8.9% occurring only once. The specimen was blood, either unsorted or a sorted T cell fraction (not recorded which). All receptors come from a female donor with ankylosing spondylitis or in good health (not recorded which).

The CDR3 here is CASSGTFGNSYNEQFF. In DNA, the CDR3 is TGCGCCAGCAGCGGAACGTTTGGAAACTCCTACAATGAGCAGTTCTTC. This chain links TRBV10-2 with TRBJ2-1; D gene uncertain. Deletions cut 6 bases from V and 0 bases from J, with 15 bases between. The CDR3 is 16 residues long. From germline, CDR1 is WSHSY and CDR2 SAAADI.

The CDR3 nucleotides are TGTGCCAGCAGCTCTGGGGTCTACAATGAGCAGTTCTTC. This gives the protein CASSSGVYNEQFF. The chain has TRBV7-2 and TRBJ2-1, with D unclear. There are 13 residues in the CDR3. V was trimmed by 4 bases and J by 3 bases, leaving 7 bases between them. Germline CDR1 reads SGHTA; CDR2 reads FQGNSA.

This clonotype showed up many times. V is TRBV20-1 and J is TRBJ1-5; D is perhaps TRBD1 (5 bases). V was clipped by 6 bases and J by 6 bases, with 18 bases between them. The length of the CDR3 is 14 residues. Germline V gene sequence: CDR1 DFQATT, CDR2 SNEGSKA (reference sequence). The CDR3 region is CSALEKRGGQPQHF. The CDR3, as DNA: TGCAGTGCGCTAGAGAAAAGGGGAGGTCAGCCCCAGCATTTT.

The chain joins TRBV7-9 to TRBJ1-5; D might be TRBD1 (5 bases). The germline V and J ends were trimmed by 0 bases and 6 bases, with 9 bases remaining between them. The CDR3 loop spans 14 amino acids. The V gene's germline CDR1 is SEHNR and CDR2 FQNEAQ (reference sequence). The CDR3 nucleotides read TGTGCCAGCAGCTTAGCGCAGGGAGGTCAGCCCCAGCATTTT. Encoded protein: CASSLAQGGQPQHF. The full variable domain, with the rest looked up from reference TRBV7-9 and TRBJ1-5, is DTGVSQNPRHKITKRGQNVTFRCDPISEHNRLYWYRQTLGQGPEFLTYFQNEAQLEKSRLLSDRFSAERPKGSFSTLEIQRTEQGDSAMYLCASSLAQGGQPQHFGDGTRLSIL.

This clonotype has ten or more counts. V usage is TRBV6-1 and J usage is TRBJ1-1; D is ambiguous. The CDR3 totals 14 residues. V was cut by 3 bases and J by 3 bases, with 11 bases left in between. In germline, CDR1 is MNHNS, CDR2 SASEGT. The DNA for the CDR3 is TGTGCCAGCAGTGATTTCGGGGAGTACACTGAAGCTTTCTTT. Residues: CASSDFGEYTEAFF.

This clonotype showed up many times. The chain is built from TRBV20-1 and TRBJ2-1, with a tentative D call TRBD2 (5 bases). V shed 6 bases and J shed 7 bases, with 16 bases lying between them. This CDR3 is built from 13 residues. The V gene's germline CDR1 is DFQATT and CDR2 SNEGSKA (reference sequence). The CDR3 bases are TGCAGTGCGTTACTAGTGCGTCTGAATGAGCAGTTCTTC. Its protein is CSALLVRLNEQFF.

DNA of the CDR3: TGTGCCAGTAGCCCGACTAGCGGACAAGAGACCCAGTACTTC. It encodes CASSPTSGQETQYF. This chain connects TRBV19 to TRBJ2-5, with TRBD2 matching 9 bases. This CDR3 contains 14 residues. Germline assignment: CDR1 LNHDA and CDR2 SQIVND (reference sequence). V lost 6 bases and J lost 2; bases outside the gene matches: 4.

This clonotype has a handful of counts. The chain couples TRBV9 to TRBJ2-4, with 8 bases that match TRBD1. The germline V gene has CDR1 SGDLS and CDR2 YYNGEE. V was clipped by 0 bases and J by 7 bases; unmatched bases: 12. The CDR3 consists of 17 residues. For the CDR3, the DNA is TGTGCCAGCAGCGTAGAGTCGTTTGGGACAGGCGCGAACATTCAGTACTTC. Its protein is CASSVESFGTGANIQYF.

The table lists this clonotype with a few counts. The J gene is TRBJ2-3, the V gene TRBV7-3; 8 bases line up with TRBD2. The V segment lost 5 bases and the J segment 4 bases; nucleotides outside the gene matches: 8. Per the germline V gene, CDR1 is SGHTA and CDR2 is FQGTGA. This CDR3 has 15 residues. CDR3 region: CASSPSGGGPDTQYF. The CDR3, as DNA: TGTGCCAGCAGCCCATCGGGGGGGGGCCCAGATACGCAGTATTTT.

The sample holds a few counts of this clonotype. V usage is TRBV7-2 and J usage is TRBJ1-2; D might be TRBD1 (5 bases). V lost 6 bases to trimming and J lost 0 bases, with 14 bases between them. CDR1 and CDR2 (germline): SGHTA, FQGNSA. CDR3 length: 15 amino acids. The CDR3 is CASSSPDTANYGYTF. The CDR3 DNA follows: TGTGCCAGCAGTTCCCCGGACACCGCTAACTATGGCTACACCTTC.

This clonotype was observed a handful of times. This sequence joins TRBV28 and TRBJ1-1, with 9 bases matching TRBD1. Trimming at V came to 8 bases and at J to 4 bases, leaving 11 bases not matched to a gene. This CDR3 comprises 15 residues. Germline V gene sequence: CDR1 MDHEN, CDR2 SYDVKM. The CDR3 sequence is CASRRTGERVTEAFF. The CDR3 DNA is TGTGCCAGCCGACGGACAGGGGAAAGAGTCACTGAAGCTTTCTTT. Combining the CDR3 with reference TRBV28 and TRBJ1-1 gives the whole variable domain DVKVTQSSRYLVKRTGEKVFLECVQDMDHENMFWYRQDPGLGLRLIYFSYDVKMKEKGDIPEGYSVSREKKERFSLILESASTNQTSMYLCASRRTGERVTEAFFGQGTRLTVV.

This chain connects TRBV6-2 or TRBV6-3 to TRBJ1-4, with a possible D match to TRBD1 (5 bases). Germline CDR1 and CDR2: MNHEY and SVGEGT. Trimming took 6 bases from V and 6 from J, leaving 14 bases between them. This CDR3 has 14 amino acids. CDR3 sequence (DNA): TGTGCCAGCAGAAGACAGCGCGCGGATGAAAAACTGTTTTTT. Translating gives CASRRQRADEKLFF.

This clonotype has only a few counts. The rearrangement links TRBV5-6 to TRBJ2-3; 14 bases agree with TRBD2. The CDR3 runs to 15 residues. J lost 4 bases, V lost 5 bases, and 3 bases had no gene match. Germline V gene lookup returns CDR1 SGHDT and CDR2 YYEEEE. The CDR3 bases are TGTGCCAGCAGAGGGACTAGCGGGAGCCCAGATACGCAGTATTTT. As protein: CASRGTSGSPDTQYF.

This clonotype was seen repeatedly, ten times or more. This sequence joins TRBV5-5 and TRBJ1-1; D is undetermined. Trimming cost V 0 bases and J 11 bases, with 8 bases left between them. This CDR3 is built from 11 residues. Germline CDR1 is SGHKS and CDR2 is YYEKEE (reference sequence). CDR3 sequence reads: CASSLDNTAFF. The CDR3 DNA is TGTGCCAGCAGCTTGGACAATACGGCTTTCTTT.

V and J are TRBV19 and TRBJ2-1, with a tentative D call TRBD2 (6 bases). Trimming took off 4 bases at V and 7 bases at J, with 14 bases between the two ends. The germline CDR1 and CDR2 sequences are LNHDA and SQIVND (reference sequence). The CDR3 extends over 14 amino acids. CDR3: CASSNNGRTNEQFF. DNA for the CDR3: TGTGCCAGTAGTAATAACGGGAGAACGAATGAGCAGTTCTTC. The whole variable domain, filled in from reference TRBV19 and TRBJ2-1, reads DGGITQSPKYLFRKEGQNVTLSCEQNLNHDAMYWYRQDPGQGLRLIYYSQIVNDFQKGDIAEGYSVSREKKESFPLTVTSAQKNPTAFYLCASSNNGRTNEQFFGPGTRLTVL.

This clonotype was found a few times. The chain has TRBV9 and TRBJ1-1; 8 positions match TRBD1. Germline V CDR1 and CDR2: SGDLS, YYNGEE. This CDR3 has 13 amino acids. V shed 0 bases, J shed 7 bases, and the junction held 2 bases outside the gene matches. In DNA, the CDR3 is TGTGCCAGCAGCGTAGCGGACAGGGATGAAGCTTTCTTT. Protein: CASSVADRDEAFF.

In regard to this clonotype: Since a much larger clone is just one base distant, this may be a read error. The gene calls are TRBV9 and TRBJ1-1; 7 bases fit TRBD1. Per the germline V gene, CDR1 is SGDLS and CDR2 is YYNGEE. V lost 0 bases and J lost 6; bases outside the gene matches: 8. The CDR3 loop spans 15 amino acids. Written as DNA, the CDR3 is TGTGCCAGCAGCGTAGAAGGAGACAGGGCCTCTGAAGCTTTCTTT. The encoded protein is CASSVEGDRASEAFF. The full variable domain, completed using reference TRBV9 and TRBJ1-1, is DSGVTQTPKHLITATGQRVTLRCSPRSGDLSVYWYQQSLDQGLQFLIQYYNGEERAKGNILERFSAQQFPDLHSELNLSSLELGDSALYFCASSVEGDRASEAFFGQGTRLTVV.

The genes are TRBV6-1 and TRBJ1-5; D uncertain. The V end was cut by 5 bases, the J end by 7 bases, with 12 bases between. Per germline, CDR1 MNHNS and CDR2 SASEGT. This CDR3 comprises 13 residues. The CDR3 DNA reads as TGTGCCAGCAGTACCCGGACTGGACAGCCCCAGCATTTT. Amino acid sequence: CASSTRTGQPQHF.

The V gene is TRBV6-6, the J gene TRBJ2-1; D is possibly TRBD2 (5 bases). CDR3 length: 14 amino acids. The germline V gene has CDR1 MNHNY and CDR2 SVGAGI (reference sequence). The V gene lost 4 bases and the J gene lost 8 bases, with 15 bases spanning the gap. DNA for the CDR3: TGTGCCAGCAGTTTTAGCGTTCGGGTCGATGAGCAGTTCTTC. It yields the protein CASSFSVRVDEQFF.

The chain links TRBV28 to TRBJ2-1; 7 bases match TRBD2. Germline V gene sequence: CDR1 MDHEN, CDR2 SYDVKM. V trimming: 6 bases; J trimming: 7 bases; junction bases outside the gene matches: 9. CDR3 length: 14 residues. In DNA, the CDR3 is TGTGCCAGCAGGCCTAGCGGAGAGGGGAATGAGCAGTTCTTC. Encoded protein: CASRPSGEGNEQFF.

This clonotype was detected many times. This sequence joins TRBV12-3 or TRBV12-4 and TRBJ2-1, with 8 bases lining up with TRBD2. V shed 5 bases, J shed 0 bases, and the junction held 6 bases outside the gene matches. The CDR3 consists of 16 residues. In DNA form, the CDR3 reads TGTGCCAGCAGTCCTGCAGGGACTAGCTCCTACAATGAGCAGTTCTTC. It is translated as CASSPAGTSSYNEQFF.

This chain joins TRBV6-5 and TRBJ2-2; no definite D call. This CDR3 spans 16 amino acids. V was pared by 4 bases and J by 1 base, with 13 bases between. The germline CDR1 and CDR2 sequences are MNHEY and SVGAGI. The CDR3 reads CASSLTPGGNTGELFF. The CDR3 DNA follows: TGTGCCAGCAGTTTGACCCCAGGCGGGAACACCGGGGAGCTGTTTTTT.

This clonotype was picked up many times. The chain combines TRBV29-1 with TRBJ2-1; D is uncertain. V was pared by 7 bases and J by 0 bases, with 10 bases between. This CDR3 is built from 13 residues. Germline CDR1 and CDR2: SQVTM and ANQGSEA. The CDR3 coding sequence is TGCAGCGACCTAAGAACCTCCTACAATGAGCAGTTCTTC. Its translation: CSDLRTSYNEQFF.

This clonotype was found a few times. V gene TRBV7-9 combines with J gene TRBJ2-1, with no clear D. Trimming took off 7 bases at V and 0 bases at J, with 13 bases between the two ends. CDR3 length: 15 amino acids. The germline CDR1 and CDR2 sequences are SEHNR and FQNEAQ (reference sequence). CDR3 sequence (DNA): TGTGCCAGCACCTCCCCGGCTAGCTCCTACAATGAGCAGTTCTTC. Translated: CASTSPASSYNEQFF.

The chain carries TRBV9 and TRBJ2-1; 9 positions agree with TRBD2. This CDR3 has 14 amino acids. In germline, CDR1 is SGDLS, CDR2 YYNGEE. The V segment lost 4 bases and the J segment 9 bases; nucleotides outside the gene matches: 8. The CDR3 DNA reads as TGTGCCAGCAGCCCTTCCGGGACTAGCTTTGAGCAGTTCTTC. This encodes CASSPSGTSFEQFF.

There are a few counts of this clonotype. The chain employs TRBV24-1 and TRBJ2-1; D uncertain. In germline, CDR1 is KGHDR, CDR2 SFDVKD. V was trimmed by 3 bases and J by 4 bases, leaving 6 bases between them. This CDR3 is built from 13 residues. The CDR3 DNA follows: TGTGCCACCAGTGATGGGCATTACAATGAGCAGTTCTTC. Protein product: CATSDGHYNEQFF.

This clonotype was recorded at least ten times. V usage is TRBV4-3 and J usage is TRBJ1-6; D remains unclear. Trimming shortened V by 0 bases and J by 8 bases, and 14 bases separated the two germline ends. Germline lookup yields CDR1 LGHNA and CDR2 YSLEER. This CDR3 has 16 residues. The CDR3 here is CASSQDRMHSYSPLHF. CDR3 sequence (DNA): TGCGCCAGCAGCCAAGATAGGATGCATTCGTATTCACCCCTCCACTTT.

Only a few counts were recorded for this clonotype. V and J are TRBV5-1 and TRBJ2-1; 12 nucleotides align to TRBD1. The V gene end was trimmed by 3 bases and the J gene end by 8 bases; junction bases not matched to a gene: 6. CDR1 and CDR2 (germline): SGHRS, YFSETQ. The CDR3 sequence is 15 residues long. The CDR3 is CASSSEGQGAYEQFF. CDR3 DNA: TGCGCCAGCAGCTCGGAGGGACAGGGGGCTTATGAGCAGTTCTTC.